This T cell receptor (beta chain) was identified in a study of blood T cell repertoires in COVID-19. Study context: Collection of acute and convalescent COVID-19 samples took place in the United States, Italy and Spain.

Original methodology: Estimates of nucleated cell counts were drawn from the amplification of reference gene primers. Data came from immunoSEQ multiplex PCR; TCRdb stores just in-frame clones and leaves some out. V and J calls and clone size are given by that table; D and trimming were obtained from the DNA. The table shows about 210,000 clones, with 82% occurring only once. The TCR sequence derives from a woman aged 35 to 49 with acute or convalescent COVID-19. Sequenced: peripheral blood.

Here the CDR3 DNA reads TGTGCCAGCAGCCCTAGGGGGGGAGACTACGAGCAGTACTTC. It encodes CASSPRGGDYEQYF. The chain joins TRBV11-3 to TRBJ2-7; D possibly corresponds to TRBD2 (7 bases). The CDR3 runs to 14 residues. Germline values: CDR1 SGHNT, CDR2 YENEEA. The V and J ends lost 5 bases and 3 bases respectively, with 14 bases between them.